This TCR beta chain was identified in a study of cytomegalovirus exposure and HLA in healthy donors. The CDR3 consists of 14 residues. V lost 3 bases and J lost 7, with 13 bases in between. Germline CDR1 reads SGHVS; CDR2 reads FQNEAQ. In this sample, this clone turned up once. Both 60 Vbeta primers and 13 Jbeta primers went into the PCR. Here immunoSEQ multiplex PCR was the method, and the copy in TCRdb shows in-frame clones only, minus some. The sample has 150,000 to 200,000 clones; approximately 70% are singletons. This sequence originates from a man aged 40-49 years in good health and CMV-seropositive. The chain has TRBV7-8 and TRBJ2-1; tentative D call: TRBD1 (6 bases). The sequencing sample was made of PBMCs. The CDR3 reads CASSFIERGNEQFF. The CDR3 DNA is TGTGCCAGCAGCTTCATTGAGAGGGGGAATGAGCAGTTCTTC.